This entry concerns a single T cell receptor (beta chain). This sample is drawn from a study of blood T cell repertoires in COVID-19. The overall study: The origin of the acute and convalescent COVID-19 samples was the United States, Italy and Spain. In each case, the material was cDNA or gDNA derived from T cells, B-cell-depleted T cells, or PBMCs.

The V gene lost 6 bases and the J gene lost 5 bases, with 8 bases spanning the gap. The germline CDR1 and CDR2 sequences are PRHDT and FYEKMQ (reference sequence). The CDR3 is 11 residues long. Original data processing: Scientists estimated how many nucleated cells there were by amplifying reference gene primers. TCRdb's table, derived via immunoSEQ multiplex PCR, lists solely in-frame clones and lacks some. That table supplies the V and J calls and clone size; D and trimming were determined from the DNA. The table records about 130,000 clones, around 86% of them present only once. The receptor was isolated from a man between 45 and 60 years old with active COVID-19. Material for sequencing was peripheral blood. This chain uses TRBV13 with TRBJ2-7, with D tentatively TRBD1 (5 bases). Here the CDR3 reads CASSWGDEQYF. As DNA, the CDR3 is TGTGCCAGCAGTTGGGGCGACGAGCAGTACTTC.